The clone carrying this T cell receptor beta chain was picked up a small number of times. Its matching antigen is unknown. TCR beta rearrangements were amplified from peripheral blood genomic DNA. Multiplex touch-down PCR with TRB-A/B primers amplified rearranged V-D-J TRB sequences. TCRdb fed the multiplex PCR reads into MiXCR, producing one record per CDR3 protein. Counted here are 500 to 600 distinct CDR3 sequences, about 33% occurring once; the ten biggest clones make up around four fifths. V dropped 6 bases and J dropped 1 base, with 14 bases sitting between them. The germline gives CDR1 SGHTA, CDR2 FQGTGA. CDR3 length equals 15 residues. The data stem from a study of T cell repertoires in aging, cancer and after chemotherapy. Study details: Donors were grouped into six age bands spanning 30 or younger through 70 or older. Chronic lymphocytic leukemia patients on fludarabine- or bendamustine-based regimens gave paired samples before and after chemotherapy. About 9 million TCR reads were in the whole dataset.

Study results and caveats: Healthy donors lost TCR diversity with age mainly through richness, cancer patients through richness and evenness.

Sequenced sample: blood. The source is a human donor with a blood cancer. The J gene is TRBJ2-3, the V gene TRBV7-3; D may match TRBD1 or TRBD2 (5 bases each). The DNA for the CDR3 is TGTGCCAGCAGTCTGGGACCAACCGGCACAGATACGCAGTATTTT. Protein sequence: CASSLGPTGTDTQYF.